What follows are 18 T cell receptor beta chains derived from one specimen sequenced in a study of shared clonotypes between healthy human individuals (dated by TCRdb to between 2020 and 2021). The method behind the library was the immunoSEQ multiplex PCR assay. Drawn from immuneACCESS, this table holds only the in-frame rearrangements with V and J called that TCRdb kept. Clones are partly lost; checked studies trace under half to an unresolved V gene and leave the rest unexplained. For this sample there are 2,100,000 or so clones; approximately 96% appear just once. The ten most abundant clones make up 0.1% to 0.15% of the sample. The sample was naive CD4+ T cells sorted from blood. In the paper's terms, the cell subset or site label means: CD45RA+ positively selected. The origin of the receptors is a man aged 18 to 30 in good health.

The rearrangement joins TRBV14 to TRBJ1-1; D remains unclear. The CDR3 sequence is 13 residues long. V was trimmed by 0 bases and J by 5 bases, leaving 7 bases between them. Germline V lookup: CDR1 SGHDN, CDR2 FVKESK. CDR3 protein: CASSQDRLTEAFF. The CDR3 DNA reads TGTGCCAGCAGCCAAGACAGGCTGACTGAAGCTTTCTTT.

The CDR3 loop reads CASSPRKQPWNTGELFF. The CDR3 coding sequence is TGTGCCAGCAGTCCCCGTAAACAGCCGTGGAACACCGGGGAGCTGTTTTTT. The chain combines TRBV28 with TRBJ2-2; D is uncertain. Germline assignment: CDR1 MDHEN and CDR2 SYDVKM. The ends were cut back, 5 bases at V and 1 base at J, with 17 bases in the middle. The CDR3 sequence is 17 residues long.

V usage is TRBV10-2 and J usage is TRBJ2-7; D tentatively fits TRBD1 or TRBD2 (5 bases each). The CDR3 is made up of 15 amino acids. Germline values: CDR1 WSHSY, CDR2 SAAADI. V lost 6 bases and J lost 0, with 15 bases in between. CDR3 loop: CASSPRDPSSYEQYF. The CDR3 DNA is TGCGCCAGCAGCCCCCGGGACCCAAGCTCCTACGAGCAGTACTTC.

The CDR3: CASRASGHNEQFF. The CDR3 DNA reads TGTGCCAGCAGAGCCTCCGGGCACAATGAGCAGTTCTTC. The chain links TRBV7-2 to TRBJ2-1, with D unclear. Germline CDR1 and CDR2: SGHTA and FQGNSA. V was pared by 6 bases and J by 5 bases, with 11 bases between. This CDR3 is built from 13 residues. Full variable domain (rest looked up from reference TRBV7-2 and TRBJ2-1): GAGVSQSPSNKVTEKGKDVELRCDPISGHTALYWYRQSLGQGLEFLIYFQGNSAPDKSGLPSDRFSAERTGGSVSTLTIQRTQQEDSAVYLCASRASGHNEQFFGPGTRLTVL.

This clone was observed once. The CDR3 here is CASSHDRAPYEQYF. Written as DNA, the CDR3 is TGTGCCAGCAGCCACGACAGGGCTCCCTACGAGCAGTACTTC. The rearrangement links TRBV11-3 to TRBJ2-7, with 7 bases aligning to TRBD1. From germline, CDR1 is SGHNT and CDR2 YENEEA. The CDR3 contains 14 residues. After removal of 5 bases from V and 2 bases from J, the junction contained 6 bases not matched to a gene.

The V and J genes are TRBV5-6 and TRBJ2-5; 7 positions agree with TRBD2. Germline CDR1 is SGHDT and CDR2 is YYEEEE. The V and J ends lost 0 bases and 5 bases, in that order; junction bases with no gene match: 4. The CDR3 is 14 residues long. The CDR3 loop reads CASSLGTRDETQYF. CDR3 DNA: TGTGCCAGCAGCTTGGGGACTAGGGATGAGACCCAGTACTTC.

V usage is TRBV5-1 and J usage is TRBJ1-2; the D is unclear. V was cut by 4 bases and J by 5 bases, with 12 bases left in between. Looked up from germline, CDR1 is SGHRS and CDR2 is YFSETQ. The length of the CDR3 is 13 residues. CDR3 in amino acids: CASSPMMGYGYTF. The CDR3, as DNA: TGCGCCAGCAGCCCCATGATGGGGTATGGCTACACCTTC.

This rearrangement joins TRBV9 to TRBJ2-7; D perhaps matches TRBD2 (7 bases). Trimming took 4 bases from V and 3 from J, leaving 17 bases between them. CDR3 length: 15 amino acids. In germline, CDR1 is SGDLS, CDR2 YYNGEE. Written as DNA, the CDR3 is TGTGCCAGCAGCAGAGGGGGAGCGGGGAACTACGAGCAGTACTTC. Protein product: CASSRGGAGNYEQYF.

The chain recombines TRBV25-1 with TRBJ2-7, with D tentatively TRBD1 (6 bases). The CDR3 runs 15 residues. The germline V gene encodes CDR1 MGHDK and CDR2 SYGVNS. V was clipped by 6 bases and J by 2 bases, with 17 bases between them. CDR3 DNA sequence: TGTGCCAGCAGGGAGACCGGGACAATGACCTACGAGCAGTACTTC. Its protein product is CASRETGTMTYEQYF.

This rearrangement joins TRBV13 to TRBJ2-7; tentatively, D is TRBD2 (5 bases). The CDR3 is made up of 13 amino acids. The germline V gene encodes CDR1 PRHDT and CDR2 FYEKMQ (reference sequence). Trimming took 5 bases from V and 2 from J, leaving 10 bases between them. This CDR3 is CASSRVTTYEQYF. Written as DNA, the CDR3 is TGTGCCAGCAGCCGGGTGACTACCTACGAGCAGTACTTC.

This clone was observed a single time. The gene calls are TRBV7-2 and TRBJ2-1; the D gene is possibly TRBD1 (6 bases). V lost 5 bases and J 8 bases, leaving 16 bases between the germline ends. CDR3 length: 14 amino acids. Germline lookup yields CDR1 SGHTA and CDR2 FQGNSA. The DNA of the CDR3 is TGTGCCAGCAGCCGGCGCAGGGGACCCGATGAGCAGTTCTTC. This codes for CASSRRRGPDEQFF. The variable domain in full, completed from reference TRBV7-2 and TRBJ2-1, reads GAGVSQSPSNKVTEKGKDVELRCDPISGHTALYWYRQSLGQGLEFLIYFQGNSAPDKSGLPSDRFSAERTGGSVSTLTIQRTQQEDSAVYLCASSRRRGPDEQFFGPGTRLTVL.

This sequence joins TRBV19 and TRBJ1-6; no clear D. Germline CDR1 is LNHDA and CDR2 is SQIVND (reference sequence). Between the trimmed V and J ends, which lost 5 bases and 7 bases, there was a span of 9 bases. This CDR3 region has 13 residues. In DNA form, the CDR3 reads TGTGCCAGTAGTTACAGCGAAAATTCACCCCTCCACTTT. Its protein product is CASSYSENSPLHF.

The chain combines TRBV9 with TRBJ1-1; D ambiguous. Trimming pared 0 bases from V and 3 bases from J, leaving 12 bases between. Germline-derived CDR1 and CDR2 are SGDLS and YYNGEE. The CDR3 has 15 amino acids. The CDR3 region is CASSVDEARDTEAFF. The CDR3 DNA reads TGTGCCAGCAGCGTAGACGAGGCCCGGGACACTGAAGCTTTCTTT. Full variable domain (remainder filled in from reference TRBV9 and TRBJ1-1): DSGVTQTPKHLITATGQRVTLRCSPRSGDLSVYWYQQSLDQGLQFLIQYYNGEERAKGNILERFSAQQFPDLHSELNLSSLELGDSALYFCASSVDEARDTEAFFGQGTRLTVV.

This chain uses TRBV4-3 with TRBJ2-1; 10 positions agree with TRBD2. This CDR3 is built from 18 residues. Germline loops: CDR1 LGHNA, CDR2 YSLEER. V gave up 0 bases and J gave up 3 bases; unmatched junction bases: 8. CDR3 in amino acids: CASSQDRLAGDHYNEQFF. In DNA, the CDR3 is TGCGCCAGCAGCCAAGATCGGCTAGCGGGAGATCACTACAATGAGCAGTTCTTC.

The CDR3 nucleotides are TGTGCCAGCAGCCCCGGCTACACCGGGGAGCTGTTTTTT. Encoded protein: CASSPGYTGELFF. The chain joins TRBV13 to TRBJ2-2; the D is unclear. CDR1 is PRHDT and CDR2 is FYEKMQ in the germline V gene (reference sequence). The CDR3 consists of 13 residues. V lost 5 bases, J lost 3 bases, and 7 bases lay in between. Together with reference TRBV13 and TRBJ2-2, the CDR3 gives the full variable domain: AAGVIQSPRHLIKEKRETATLKCYPIPRHDTVYWYQQGPGQDPQFLISFYEKMQSDKGSIPDRFSAQQFSDYHSELNMSSLELGDSALYFCASSPGYTGELFFGEGSRLTVL.

This chain links TRBV5-1 with TRBJ1-1, with D maybe TRBD1 (5 bases). CDR3 size: 13 residues. CDR1 is SGHRS, CDR2 YFSETQ, per germline. V gave up 10 bases and J gave up 5 bases, with 18 bases separating them. CDR3 residues: CAARRDQKTEAFF. The CDR3 DNA reads TGCGCCGCACGCAGGGATCAGAAGACTGAAGCTTTCTTT.

V is TRBV6-5 and J is TRBJ1-2, with TRBD1 matching over 8 bases. V shed 0 bases, J shed 3 bases, and the junction held 3 bases outside the gene matches. Germline-derived CDR1 and CDR2 are MNHEY and SVGAGI. This CDR3 is built from 15 residues. As DNA, the CDR3 is TGTGCCAGCAGTTACTCGGAGACAGGGGACTATGGCTACACCTTC. It specifies CASSYSETGDYGYTF.

The chain uses TRBV10-2 and TRBJ1-5, with TRBD1 matching 7 bases. The CDR3 consists of 16 residues. In germline, CDR1 is WSHSY, CDR2 SAAADI. The junction had 14 bases not matched to a gene; V was cut back by 6 bases and J by 6 bases. For the CDR3, the DNA is TGCGCCAGCAGAGCACCGGGACAGAGGGGAACTCAGCCCCAGCATTTT. Protein product: CASRAPGQRGTQPQHF.